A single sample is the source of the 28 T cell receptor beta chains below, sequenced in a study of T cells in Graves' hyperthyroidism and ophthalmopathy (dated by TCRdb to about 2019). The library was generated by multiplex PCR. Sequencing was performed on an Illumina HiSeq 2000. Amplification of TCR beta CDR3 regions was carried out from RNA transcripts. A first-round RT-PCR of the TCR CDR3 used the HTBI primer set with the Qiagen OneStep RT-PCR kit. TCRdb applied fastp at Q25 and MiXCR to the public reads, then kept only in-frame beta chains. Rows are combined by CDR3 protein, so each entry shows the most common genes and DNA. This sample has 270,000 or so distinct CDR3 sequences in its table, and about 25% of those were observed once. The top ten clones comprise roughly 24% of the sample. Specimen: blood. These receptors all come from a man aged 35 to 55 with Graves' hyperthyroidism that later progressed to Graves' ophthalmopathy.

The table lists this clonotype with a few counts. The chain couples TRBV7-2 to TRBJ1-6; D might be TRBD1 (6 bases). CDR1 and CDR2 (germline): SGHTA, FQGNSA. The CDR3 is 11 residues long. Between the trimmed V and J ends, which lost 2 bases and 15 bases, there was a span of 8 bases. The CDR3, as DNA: TGTGCCAGCAGCTTAATAGGGGGCCTCCACTTT. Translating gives CASSLIGGLHF.

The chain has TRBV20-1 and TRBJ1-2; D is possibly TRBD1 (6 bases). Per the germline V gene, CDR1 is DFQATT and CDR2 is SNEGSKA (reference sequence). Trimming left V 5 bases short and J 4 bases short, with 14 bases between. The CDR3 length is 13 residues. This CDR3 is CSAHKQGTYGYTF. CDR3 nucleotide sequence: TGCAGTGCTCATAAACAGGGTACCTATGGCTACACCTTC.

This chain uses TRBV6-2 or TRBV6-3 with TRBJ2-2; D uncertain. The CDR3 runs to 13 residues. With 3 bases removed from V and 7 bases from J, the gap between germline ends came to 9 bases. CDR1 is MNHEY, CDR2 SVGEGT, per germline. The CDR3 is CASSYVRSGELFF. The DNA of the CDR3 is TGTGCCAGCAGTTATGTCCGTAGCGGGGAGCTGTTTTTT.

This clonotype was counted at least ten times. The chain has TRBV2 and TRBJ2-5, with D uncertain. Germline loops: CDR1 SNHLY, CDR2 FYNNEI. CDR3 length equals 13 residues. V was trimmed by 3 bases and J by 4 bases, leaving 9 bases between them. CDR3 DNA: TGTGCCAGCAGTGATGGGCAGCTAGAGACCCAGTACTTC. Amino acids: CASSDGQLETQYF.

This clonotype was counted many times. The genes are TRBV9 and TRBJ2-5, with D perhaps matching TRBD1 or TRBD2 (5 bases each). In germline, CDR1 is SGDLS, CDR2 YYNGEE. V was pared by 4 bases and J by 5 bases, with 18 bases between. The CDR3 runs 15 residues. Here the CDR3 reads CASSTAIGESETQYF. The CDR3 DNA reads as TGTGCCAGCAGCACGGCGATAGGGGAGTCCGAGACCCAGTACTTC.

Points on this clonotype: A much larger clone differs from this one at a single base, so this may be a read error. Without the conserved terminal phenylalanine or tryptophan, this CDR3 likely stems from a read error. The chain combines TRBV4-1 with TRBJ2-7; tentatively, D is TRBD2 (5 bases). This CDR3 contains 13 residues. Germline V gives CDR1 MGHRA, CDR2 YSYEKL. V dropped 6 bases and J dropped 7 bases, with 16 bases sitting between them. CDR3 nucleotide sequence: TGCGCCAGCAGTCCACTAGGGCTGAGGGAGCAGTACTTA. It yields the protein CASSPLGLREQYL.

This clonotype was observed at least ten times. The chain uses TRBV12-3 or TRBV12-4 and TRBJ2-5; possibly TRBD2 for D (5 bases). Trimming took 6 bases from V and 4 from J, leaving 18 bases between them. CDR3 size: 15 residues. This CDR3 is CASRLRTRGRETQYF. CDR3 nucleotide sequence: TGTGCCAGCAGACTGCGGACTCGGGGTCGAGAGACCCAGTACTTC.

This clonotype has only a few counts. CDR3 residues: CASSGLAGGPPTKNIQYF. In nucleotides, the CDR3 is TGTGCCAGCAGTGGACTAGCGGGAGGGCCTCCGACCAAAAACATTCAGTACTTC. V usage is TRBV6-1 and J usage is TRBJ2-4, with 14 bases that match TRBD2. The CDR3 spans 18 residues. Germline CDR1 reads MNHNS; CDR2 reads SASEGT. V shed 4 bases and J 2 bases; nucleotides not matched to a gene: 7.

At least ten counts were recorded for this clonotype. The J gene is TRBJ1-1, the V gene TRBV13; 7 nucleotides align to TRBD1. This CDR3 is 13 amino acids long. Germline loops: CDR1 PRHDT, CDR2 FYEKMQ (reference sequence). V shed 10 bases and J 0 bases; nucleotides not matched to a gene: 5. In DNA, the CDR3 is TGTGCCACTATGGGGACAGTGAACACTGAAGCTTTCTTT. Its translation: CATMGTVNTEAFF. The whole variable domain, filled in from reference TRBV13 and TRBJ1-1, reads AAGVIQSPRHLIKEKRETATLKCYPIPRHDTVYWYQQGPGQDPQFLISFYEKMQSDKGSIPDRFSAQQFSDYHSELNMSSLELGDSALYFCATMGTVNTEAFFGQGTRLTVV.

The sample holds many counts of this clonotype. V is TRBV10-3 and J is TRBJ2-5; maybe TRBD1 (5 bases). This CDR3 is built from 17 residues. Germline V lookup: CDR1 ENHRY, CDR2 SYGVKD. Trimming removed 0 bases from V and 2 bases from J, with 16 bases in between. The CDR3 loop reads CAISESWQAGRQETQYF. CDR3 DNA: TGTGCCATCAGTGAGTCGTGGCAGGCAGGGCGTCAAGAGACCCAGTACTTC.

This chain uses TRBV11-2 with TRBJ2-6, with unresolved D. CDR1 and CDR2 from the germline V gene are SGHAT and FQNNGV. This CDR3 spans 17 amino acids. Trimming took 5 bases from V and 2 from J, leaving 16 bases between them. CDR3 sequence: CASSAGLGRTGANVLTF. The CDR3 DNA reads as TGTGCCAGCAGCGCCGGTCTCGGACGAACTGGGGCCAACGTCCTGACTTTC.

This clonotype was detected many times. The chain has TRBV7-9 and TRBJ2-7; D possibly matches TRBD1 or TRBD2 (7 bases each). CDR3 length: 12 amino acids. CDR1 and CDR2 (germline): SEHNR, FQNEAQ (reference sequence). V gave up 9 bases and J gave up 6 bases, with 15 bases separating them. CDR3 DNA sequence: TGTGCCAGTTCAGGGGGGGTTTCCGAGCAGTACTTC. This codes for CASSGGVSEQYF.

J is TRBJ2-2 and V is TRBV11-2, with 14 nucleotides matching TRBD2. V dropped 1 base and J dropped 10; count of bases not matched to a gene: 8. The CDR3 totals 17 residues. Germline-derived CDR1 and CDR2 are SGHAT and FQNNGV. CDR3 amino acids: CASSLVGLAGGSLELFF. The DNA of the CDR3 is TGTGCCAGCAGCTTAGTCGGACTAGCGGGGGGTTCACTGGAGCTGTTTTTT.

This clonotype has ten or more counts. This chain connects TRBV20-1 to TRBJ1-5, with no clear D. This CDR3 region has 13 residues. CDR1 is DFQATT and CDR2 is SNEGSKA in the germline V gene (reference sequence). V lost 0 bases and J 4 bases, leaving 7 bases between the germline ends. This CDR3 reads CSARDPGNQPQHF. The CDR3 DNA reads TGCAGTGCTAGAGACCCGGGGAATCAGCCCCAGCATTTT.

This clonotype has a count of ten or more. CDR3 loop: CASQDRRSYNSPLHF. CDR3 in DNA: TGTGCCAGCCAGGACAGGCGCTCCTATAATTCACCCCTCCACTTT. The chain has TRBV12-3 or TRBV12-4 and TRBJ1-6; TRBD1 aligns across 7 bases. This CDR3 region has 15 residues. V shed 8 bases and J 0 bases; nucleotides not matched to a gene: 4.

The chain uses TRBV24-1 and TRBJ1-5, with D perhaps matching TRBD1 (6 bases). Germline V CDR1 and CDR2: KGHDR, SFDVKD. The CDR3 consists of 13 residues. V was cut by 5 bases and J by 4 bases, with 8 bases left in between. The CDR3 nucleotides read TGTGCCACCAGTGGGCAGGGGAATCAGCCCCAGCATTTT. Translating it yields CATSGQGNQPQHF.

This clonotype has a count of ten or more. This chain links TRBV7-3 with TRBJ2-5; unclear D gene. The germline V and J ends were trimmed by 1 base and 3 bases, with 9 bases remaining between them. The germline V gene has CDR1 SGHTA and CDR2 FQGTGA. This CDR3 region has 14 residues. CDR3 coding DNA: TGTGCCAGCAGCTTAAGAAATAGGGAAGAGACCCAGTACTTC. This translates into CASSLRNREETQYF.

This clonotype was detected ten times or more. CDR3 region: CASSLTRGPSYEQYF. The CDR3 DNA reads TGTGCCAGCAGTCTAACTCGGGGTCCCTCCTACGAGCAGTACTTC. The chain uses TRBV6-5 and TRBJ2-7, with a weak D call TRBD2 (5 bases). The CDR3 has 15 residues. Germline CDR1 is MNHEY and CDR2 is SVGAGI. Between the trimmed V and J ends, which lost 5 bases and 0 bases, there was a span of 14 bases.

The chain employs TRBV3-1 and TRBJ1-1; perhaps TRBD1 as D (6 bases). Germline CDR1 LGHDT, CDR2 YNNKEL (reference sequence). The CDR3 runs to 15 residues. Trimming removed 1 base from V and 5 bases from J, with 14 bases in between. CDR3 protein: CASSQGLGARTEAFF. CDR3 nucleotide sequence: TGTGCCAGCAGCCAAGGCCTGGGGGCGCGGACTGAAGCTTTCTTT.

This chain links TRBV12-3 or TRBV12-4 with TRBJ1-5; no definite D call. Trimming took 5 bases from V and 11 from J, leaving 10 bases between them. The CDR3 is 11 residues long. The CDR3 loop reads CASSASRAQHF. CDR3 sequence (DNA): TGTGCCAGCAGTGCGAGTAGGGCCCAGCATTTT.

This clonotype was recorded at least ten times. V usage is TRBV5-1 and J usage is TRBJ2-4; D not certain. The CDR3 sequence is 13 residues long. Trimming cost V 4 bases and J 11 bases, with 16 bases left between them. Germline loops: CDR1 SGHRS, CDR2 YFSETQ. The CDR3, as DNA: TGCGCCAGCAGCCCCCGGACCGGGTCTCTTCAGTACTTC. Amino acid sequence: CASSPRTGSLQYF.

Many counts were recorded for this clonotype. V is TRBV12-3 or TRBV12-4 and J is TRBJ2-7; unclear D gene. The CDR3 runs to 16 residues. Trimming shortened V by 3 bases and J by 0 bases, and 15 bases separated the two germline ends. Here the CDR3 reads CASSFPERTNSYEQYF. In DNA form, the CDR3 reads TGTGCCAGCAGTTTCCCAGAACGTACTAACTCCTACGAGCAGTACTTC.

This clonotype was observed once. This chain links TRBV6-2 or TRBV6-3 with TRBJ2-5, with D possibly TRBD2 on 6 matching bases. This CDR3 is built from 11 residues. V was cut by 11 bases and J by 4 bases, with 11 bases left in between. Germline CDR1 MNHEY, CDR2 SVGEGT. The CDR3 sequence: CAGGAGETQYF. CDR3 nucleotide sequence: TGTGCCGGGGGAGCGGGAGAGACCCAGTACTTC.

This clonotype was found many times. This chain's CDR3 is CASSFRQAAEAFF. DNA of the CDR3: TGTGCCAGCAGTTTTCGGCAGGCTGCTGAAGCTTTCTTT. V gene TRBV12-3 or TRBV12-4 combines with J gene TRBJ1-1, with D unclear. This CDR3 has 13 amino acids. V was trimmed by 3 bases and J by 6 bases, leaving 11 bases between them.

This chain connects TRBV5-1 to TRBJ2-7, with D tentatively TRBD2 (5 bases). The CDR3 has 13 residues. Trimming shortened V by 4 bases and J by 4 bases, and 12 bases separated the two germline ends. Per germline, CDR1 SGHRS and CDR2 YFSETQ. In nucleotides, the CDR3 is TGCGCCAGCAGCCTGGATGGGGAGTACGAGCAGTACTTC. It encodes CASSLDGEYEQYF. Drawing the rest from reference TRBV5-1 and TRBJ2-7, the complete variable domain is KAGVTQTPRYLIKTRGQQVTLSCSPISGHRSVSWYQQTPGQGLQFLFEYFSETQRNKGNFPGRFSGRQFSNSRSEMNVSTLELGDSALYLCASSLDGEYEQYFGPGTRLTVT.

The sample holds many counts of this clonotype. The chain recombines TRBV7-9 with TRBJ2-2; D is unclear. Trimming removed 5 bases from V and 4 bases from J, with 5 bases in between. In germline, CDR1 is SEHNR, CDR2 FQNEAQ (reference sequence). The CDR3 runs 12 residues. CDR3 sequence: CASSRTTGELFF. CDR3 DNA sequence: TGTGCCAGCAGCAGGACCACCGGGGAGCTGTTTTTT.

In DNA, the CDR3 is TGTGCCAGCGTTCGGGGTTCGGAGAACTATGGCTACACCTTC. Protein product: CASVRGSENYGYTF. V and J are TRBV7-9 and TRBJ1-2; D is undetermined. Trimming shortened V by 8 bases and J by 2 bases, and 15 bases separated the two germline ends. This CDR3 region has 14 residues. Germline V gene sequence: CDR1 SEHNR, CDR2 FQNEAQ (reference sequence).

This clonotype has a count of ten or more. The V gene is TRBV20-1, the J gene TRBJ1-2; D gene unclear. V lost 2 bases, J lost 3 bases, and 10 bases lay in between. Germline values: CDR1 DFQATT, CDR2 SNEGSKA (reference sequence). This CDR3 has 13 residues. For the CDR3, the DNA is TGCAGTGCTAGAACGGGCGGGGACTATGGCTACACCTTC. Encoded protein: CSARTGGDYGYTF.